The clone carrying this TCR beta chain has just a few counts. Its specificity is unknown. This sample is drawn from a study of a mutant IDH1 vaccine in newly diagnosed glioma. V was clipped by 4 bases and J by 5 bases, with 9 bases between them. This CDR3 is built from 12 residues. Germline V gene sequence: CDR1 SGHTS, CDR2 YDEGEE. Noted time point: week 35, safety follow-up. Doses consisted of 300 ug of mutant IDH1 20-mer peptide each, paired with topical imiquimod. Produced via immunoSEQ multiplex PCR; TCRdb's table is partial and in-frame only. The sample consists of about 74,000 clones, more than 75% of them appearing once.

The genes are TRBV5-8 and TRBJ1-1; D is ambiguous. The TCR was taken from a young man with glioma. The sample here was PBMCs, taken from a glioma patient whose treatment included an IDH1 peptide vaccine. This CDR3 is CASSLLRTEAFF. The CDR3 coding sequence is TGTGCCAGCAGCCTCTTGAGGACTGAAGCTTTCTTT.